This TCR beta chain was sequenced during a study of shared clonotypes between healthy human individuals (dated by TCRdb to 2018 to 2021). Concerning the study at large: The cohort comprised two women and three men aged 18 to 49 years. Per donor, three plates each were used for CD4 naive and CD4 memory, two for CD8 naive, and one for CD8 memory. To estimate repertoire size and how much clonotype sharing occurs between individuals, the study deeply sequenced the blood TCR repertoires of several healthy adults. Different laboratories and diverse techniques were used to prepare libraries and sequence TCR repertoires, to increase sequencing depth and limit assay-specific biases. Per donor, leukapheresis produced somewhere between about 0.94 and 9 billion PBMCs. Summary of the overall study and its limitations: Because the study included a small number of donors, the genetic and exposure-history diversity represented was limited. Incomplete sequencing was indicated by rarefaction of sorted-subset datasets, despite the large sequencing depth. Across a handful of donors, roughly 5% of naive CD4, around 3.3% of naive CD8, about 2% of memory CD4, and 0.4% to 0.45% of memory CD8 clonotypes were shared. Higher generation probabilities were observed for clonotypes shared by all four sorted-subset donors than for non-shared clonotypes. Pairwise subsampling led to the expectation that sequencing depth would affect the degree of clonotype sharing among donors. Naive subsets generally had larger estimated clonotype richness than memory subsets did. Sampling was restricted to blood, and TCR repertoires in tissues likely differ from the TCR repertoires found in blood.

The CDR1 and CDR2 encoded by the germline V gene are ENHRY and SYGVKD. Inclusive of the bounding cysteine and phenylalanine, the CDR3 is 13 residues long. The retained sequence is limited to the CDR3, 39 bases, with the frame set at the first base. The germline V end is reduced by 10 bases and the J end by 8 bases; junction bases left unmatched: 12. Points on this clone: This receptor's antigen is unknown. Nothing much larger sits one base from this clone, and base qualities are not available.

The donors were healthy, HIV-negative adults with no recently reported acute infections or vaccinations. All donors were Caucasian adults living in Nashville, Tennessee, USA. Magnetic negative selection was used to enrich CD4+ T cells, after which naive cells were positively selected on CD45RA and the negative fraction became the memory subset. After blood collection by leukapheresis, PBMCs were isolated using Ficoll-Histopaque density gradient centrifugation and then cryopreserved in the vapor phase of liquid nitrogen. Analytical flow cytometry was used to check the purity and quantity of every magnetically sorted T cell population. Each sorted fraction had its genomic DNA isolated and then quantified by UV absorbance on a Nanodrop 2000c. TCR CDR3 regions were amplified from genomic DNA by multiplex PCR using the deep immunoSEQ assay. For each cell subset, the extracted genomic DNA was distributed evenly across all wells of several immunoSEQ 96-well plates, and each plate served as one replicate. For sorted subsets, about 220 ng of genomic DNA, equivalent to 30,000 or so T cell genomes, went into each replicate PCR. Purified libraries were measured with a Qubit 3.0 fluorometer, size-checked on a Bioanalyzer 2100, and measured again with the KAPA Library Quantification kit. A separate single-read 150-cycle Illumina NextSeq 550 flow cell was used to sequence each immunoSEQ 96-well plate. In the original analysis: Because the immunoSEQ output held only junctional sequences and lacked quality scores, the filtering could not match the filtering applied to full-length reads. Sequences were annotated with PyIR, a Python wrapper for IgBLAST v1.9, using IMGT germline references to assign V/J genes and CDR3. Reads were removed for weak V/J assignments (E-value above 1e-6), missing CDR3, stop codons, out-of-frame junctions, or ambiguous translated residues. V3J clonotypes were defined by identical inferred V gene, J gene, and CDR3 amino acid sequence. The percentage overlap between two repertoires was calculated by dividing the number of shared unique clonotypes by the size of the smaller repertoire. Three approaches were used to assess repertoire richness: RTK rarefaction, the Chao1 estimator, and Recon v2.1 estimates of unobserved clonotypes. Generation probabilities for all TCRbeta clonotypes obtained by the gDNA method from several donors were computed using OLGA. TCRdb retrieved this table from immuneACCESS and kept in-frame rearrangements only. Not all clones are present; in checked studies, unresolved V genes account for under half, and no reason is known for the remainder. V and J calls and clone size are those listed in that table; D and trimming were worked out from the DNA. For this sample the table gives some 2 million clones, of which roughly 96% were detected only once. The ten largest clones take up more than 0.1% of the sample.

This sequence was found in a man aged 18 to 35 in good health. The chain employs TRBV10-3 and TRBJ1-2; TRBD1 matches 8 bases in the middle. The sequenced sample was naive CD4+ T cells sorted from blood. The sample's cell subset or site label, decoded: CD45RA+ positively selected. In nucleotides, the sequence is TGTGCCACCTCCGTGGACAGGGATGCCGGCTACACCTTC. It codes for CATSVDRDAGYTF.